This TCR beta chain was sequenced during a study of blood T cell repertoires in COVID-19. Study details: There were acute and convalescent COVID-19 samples, and they came from the United States, Italy and Spain. PBMCs, B-cell-depleted T cells, or T cells were the source of the cDNA or gDNA that made up the material.

The method was immunoSEQ multiplex PCR; TCRdb's version includes in-frame clones alone and lacks a portion of them. The profile shows fewer than 200,000 clones, roughly 86% of them singletons. This clone was found once. With 4 bases removed from V and 7 bases from J, the gap between germline ends came to 11 bases. Germline CDR1 LGHDT, CDR2 YNNKEL (reference sequence). The CDR3 covers 14 residues. The sample taken for sequencing was peripheral blood. This clonotype originated in a man in his forties or fifties with active or convalescent COVID-19. The chain links TRBV3-1 (or the pseudogene TRBV3-2) to TRBJ1-6, with D possibly being TRBD1 (5 bases). For the CDR3, the DNA is TGTGCCAGCAGCCCGGGGGGTAGAAATTCACCCCTCCACTTT. Protein: CASSPGGRNSPLHF.